Shown below are 25 T cell receptor beta chains from a single sample sequenced in a study of T cell repertoires in cytomegalovirus infection. No antigens are known for them. MiXCR was run by TCRdb on the reads, yielding one entry per CDR3 protein. The sample has roughly 280,000 distinct CDR3 sequences, about 20% seen once. The specimen was cultured PBMCs, collected from culture after CMV antigen stimulation. These TCRs come from a human donor in good health (CMV status not recorded). Some clones in this sample may be carry-over from other donors' samples.

This sequence joins TRBV7-8 and TRBJ1-4; TRBD1 aligns across 8 bases. This CDR3 is 15 amino acids long. Germline V gene lookup returns CDR1 SGHVS and CDR2 FQNEAQ. Germline trimming cut 4 bases from V and 5 bases from J; bases unmatched to any gene: 6. Here the CDR3 DNA reads TGTGCCAGCAGCTATAGGACAGGGCTAAATGAAAAACTGTTTTTT. Its protein is CASSYRTGLNEKLFF. Filled out from reference TRBV7-8 and TRBJ1-4, the complete variable domain reads GAGVSQSPRYKVAKRGQDVALRCDPISGHVSLFWYQQALGQGPEFLTYFQNEAQLDKSGLPSDRFFAERPEGSVSTLKIQRTQQEDSAVYLCASSYRTGLNEKLFFGSGTQLSVL.

This clonotype was observed many times. The chain has TRBV5-4 and TRBJ2-7; possible D gene TRBD1, 7 bases. The CDR3 has 13 residues. Germline V lookup: CDR1 SGHNT, CDR2 YYREEE (reference sequence). V was clipped by 2 bases and J by 5 bases, with 11 bases between them. In nucleotides, the CDR3 is TGTGCCAGCAGCTTACAGGGGAGGAACGAGCAGTACTTC. Protein product: CASSLQGRNEQYF.

This clonotype has more than one count but fewer than ten. The genes are TRBV7-9 and TRBJ2-7, with unresolved D. V lost 5 bases to trimming and J lost 3 bases, with 14 bases between them. Germline V gene lookup returns CDR1 SEHNR and CDR2 FQNEAQ (reference sequence). This CDR3 spans 14 amino acids. The CDR3 here is CASSPERKIYEQYF. DNA of the CDR3: TGTGCCAGCAGCCCCGAACGGAAAATCTACGAGCAGTACTTC. Full variable domain (remainder filled in from reference TRBV7-9 and TRBJ2-7): DTGVSQNPRHKITKRGQNVTFRCDPISEHNRLYWYRQTLGQGPEFLTYFQNEAQLEKSRLLSDRFSAERPKGSFSTLEIQRTEQGDSAMYLCASSPERKIYEQYFGPGTRLTVT.

Notes on this clonotype: A read error may produce the germline difference seen at one junction end. The V gene is TRBV9, the J gene TRBJ2-1, with TRBD1 matching over 8 bases. CDR1 and CDR2 (germline): SGDLS, YYNGEE. The CDR3 has 16 amino acids. CDR3 sequence: CASSPAGTGMGNERFF. CDR3 DNA sequence: TGTGCCAGCAGCCCAGCCGGGACAGGTATGGGGAATGAGCGGTTCTTC.

This sequence joins TRBV4-1 and TRBJ2-4, with 11 bases fitting TRBD2. Germline V gene lookup returns CDR1 MGHRA and CDR2 YSYEKL. After removal of 4 bases from V and 8 bases from J, the junction contained 4 bases not matched to a gene. The CDR3 sequence is 14 residues long. CDR3 bases: TGCGCCAGCAGCCCACTAGCGGGAGATCACATTCAGTACTTC. It specifies CASSPLAGDHIQYF.

The V and J genes are TRBV7-2 and TRBJ2-3, with D possibly TRBD2 on 5 matching bases. Germline V lookup: CDR1 SGHTA, CDR2 FQGNSA. Between the trimmed V and J ends, which lost 2 bases and 3 bases, there was a span of 12 bases. CDR3 length: 15 amino acids. The DNA for the CDR3 is TGTGCCAGCAGCTTATCGAGCGGCCCAACAGATACGCAGTATTTT. Protein product: CASSLSSGPTDTQYF.

This clonotype has just a few counts. The genes are TRBV7-9 and TRBJ1-5; D is uncertain. Trimming stripped 1 base from V and 2 bases from J, with 9 bases between. This CDR3 has 15 amino acids. Germline V gene data show CDR1 as SEHNR and CDR2 as FQNEAQ (reference sequence). The CDR3 region has the DNA TGTGCCAGCAGCTTAGTGGGTTTGGGCAATCAGCCCCAGCATTTT. The encoded protein is CASSLVGLGNQPQHF. The full variable domain, rest sourced from reference TRBV7-9 and TRBJ1-5, is DTGVSQNPRHKITKRGQNVTFRCDPISEHNRLYWYRQTLGQGPEFLTYFQNEAQLEKSRLLSDRFSAERPKGSFSTLEIQRTEQGDSAMYLCASSLVGLGNQPQHFGDGTRLSIL.

V and J are TRBV20-1 and TRBJ1-3; D uncertain. There are 14 residues in the CDR3. Germline lookup yields CDR1 DFQATT and CDR2 SNEGSKA (reference sequence). Trimming shortened V by 3 bases and J by 0 bases, and 9 bases separated the two germline ends. CDR3 nucleotide sequence: TGCAGTGCTAGTAAGAGGTTCTCTGGAAACACCATATATTTT. Encoded protein: CSASKRFSGNTIYF.

This clonotype was observed at least ten times. The rearrangement links TRBV12-5 to TRBJ2-2; D is uncertain. CDR3 length: 19 amino acids. Germline CDR1 reads LGHNT; CDR2 reads FRNRAP. Trimming took 0 bases from V and 0 from J, leaving 17 bases between them. CDR3 region: CASGLVPPGMRPNTGELFF. The CDR3 DNA reads TGTGCTAGTGGTTTGGTACCGCCAGGAATGCGCCCGAACACCGGGGAGCTGTTTTTT.

This clonotype has a count of ten or more. The CDR3 DNA reads TGTGCCAGCAGCCGGGAGGCAGGCGCGGTCCCCCGTATGGGGACCCAGTACTTC. This gives the protein CASSREAGAVPRMGTQYF. The J gene is TRBJ2-5, the V gene TRBV7-9; 7 bases are a match to TRBD2. This CDR3 contains 18 residues. CDR1 is SEHNR, CDR2 FQNEAQ, per germline (reference sequence). The trim removed 5 bases at V and 7 bases at J, leaving 22 bases unmatched.

The chain combines TRBV27 with TRBJ2-7, with no clear D. Germline V lookup: CDR1 MNHEY, CDR2 SMNVEV (reference sequence). The CDR3 is made up of 15 amino acids. The V end was cut by 7 bases, the J end by 3 bases, with 19 bases between. CDR3 in DNA: TGTGCCAGCATTGGCCCCGGATCCAACCGCTACGAGCAGTACTTC. This gives the protein CASIGPGSNRYEQYF.

V gene TRBV5-1 combines with J gene TRBJ2-1; D uncertain. Trimming took 0 bases from V and 6 from J, leaving 10 bases between them. Germline CDR1 is SGHRS and CDR2 is YFSETQ. This CDR3 comprises 14 residues. CDR3 bases: TGCGCCAGCAGCTTGGGGCTAGAATCCAATGAGCAGTTCTTC. Its translation: CASSLGLESNEQFF.

The chain is built from TRBV6-6 and TRBJ2-2; D is ambiguous. Germline V gene lookup returns CDR1 MNHNY and CDR2 SVGAGI (reference sequence). V was trimmed by 7 bases and J by 6 bases, leaving 18 bases between them. The CDR3 is 15 amino acids. CDR3 bases: TGTGCCAGCACCGAACCCCCAGTATCGGCCGGGGAGCTGTTTTTT. This gives the protein CASTEPPVSAGELFF.

This clonotype showed up many times. The genes are TRBV18 and TRBJ2-5; unclear D gene. Deletions cut 6 bases from V and 3 bases from J, with 14 bases between. The germline CDR1 and CDR2 sequences are KGHSH and LQKENI. The CDR3 contains 14 residues. The CDR3 region is CASSRSGHKETQYF. The CDR3 DNA reads TGTGCCAGCTCCAGGAGTGGCCATAAAGAGACCCAGTACTTC.

The chain joins TRBV11-2 to TRBJ2-1; TRBD1 might be the D (5 bases). The germline V gene encodes CDR1 SGHAT and CDR2 FQNNGV. This CDR3 is 16 amino acids long. With 1 base removed from V and 7 bases from J, the gap between germline ends came to 17 bases. CDR3 bases: TGTGCCAGCAGCTTAGGGGAAGGGGATCCTACAAATGAGCAGTTCTTC. It yields the protein CASSLGEGDPTNEQFF.

J is TRBJ2-3 and V is TRBV20-1; tentatively, D is TRBD1 (5 bases). The CDR3 has 15 residues. Trimming took 5 bases from V and 3 from J, leaving 18 bases between them. The germline V gene encodes CDR1 DFQATT and CDR2 SNEGSKA (reference sequence). The CDR3 sequence is CSAGSQGGVTDTQYF. The CDR3 nucleotides are TGCAGTGCTGGCTCTCAGGGTGGGGTGACAGATACGCAGTATTTT.

This clonotype occurred a few times. V is TRBV6-2 or TRBV6-3 and J is TRBJ1-1; unclear D gene. The CDR3 is 12 amino acids. Germline V gives CDR1 MNHEY, CDR2 SVGEGT. V lost 5 bases and J 9 bases, leaving 13 bases between the germline ends. The CDR3 here is CASSGSGLKAFF. The CDR3 coding sequence is TGTGCCAGCAGTGGATCTGGGCTGAAAGCTTTCTTT.

The chain uses TRBV18 and TRBJ2-5; D is ambiguous. V was trimmed by 5 bases and J by 3 bases, leaving 4 bases between them. CDR1 is KGHSH and CDR2 is LQKENI in the germline V gene. The CDR3 spans 11 residues. This chain's CDR3 is CASSGKETQYF. In DNA form, the CDR3 reads TGTGCCAGCTCAGGGAAAGAGACCCAGTACTTC.

The chain recombines TRBV28 with TRBJ2-7, with TRBD1 matching 7 bases. CDR3 length: 14 residues. Germline V gives CDR1 MDHEN, CDR2 SYDVKM. V lost 5 bases to trimming and J lost 4 bases; unmatched junction nucleotides: 8. CDR3 amino acids: CASSLTGERYEQYF. DNA for the CDR3: TGTGCCAGCAGTCTCACAGGGGAAAGGTACGAGCAGTACTTC.

Many counts were recorded for this clonotype. The genes are TRBV7-2 and TRBJ2-3; D is undetermined. The CDR3 consists of 12 residues. V was shortened by 1 base and J by 9 bases, with 8 bases between the two germline ends. In germline, CDR1 is SGHTA, CDR2 FQGNSA. The CDR3 protein is CASSLVIGTQYF. The CDR3 DNA sequence: TGTGCCAGCAGCTTAGTAATCGGGACGCAGTATTTT. Full variable domain (missing parts from reference TRBV7-2 and TRBJ2-3): GAGVSQSPSNKVTEKGKDVELRCDPISGHTALYWYRQSLGQGLEFLIYFQGNSAPDKSGLPSDRFSAERTGGSVSTLTIQRTQQEDSAVYLCASSLVIGTQYFGPGTRLTVL.

This clonotype was picked up a small number of times. The rearrangement links TRBV5-8 to TRBJ2-5; D is possibly TRBD2 (5 bases). Looked up from germline, CDR1 is SGHTS and CDR2 is YDEGEE. Trimming removed 2 bases from V and 5 bases from J, with 13 bases in between. This CDR3 is built from 14 residues. The DNA of the CDR3 is TGTGCCAGCAGCTTTGGACGGGAAAAGGAGACCCAGTACTTC. Translating gives CASSFGREKETQYF. Variable domain in full (rest from reference TRBV5-8 and TRBJ2-5): EAGVTQSPTHLIKTRGQQATLRCSPISGHTSVYWYQQALGLGLQFLLWYDEGEERNRGNFPPRFSGRQFPNYSSELNVNALELEDSALYLCASSFGREKETQYFGPGTRLLVL.

The sample holds many counts of this clonotype. V gene TRBV7-2 combines with J gene TRBJ2-7; D remains unclear. Germline loops: CDR1 SGHTA, CDR2 FQGNSA. CDR3 length: 11 residues. Trimming cost V 6 bases and J 1 base, with 4 bases left between them. CDR3 bases: TGTGCCAGCAGTCTATCCTACGAGCAGTACTTC. It codes for CASSLSYEQYF.

In this sample, this clonotype turned up many times. This chain joins TRBV6-2 or TRBV6-3 and TRBJ2-4, with 8 bases identical to TRBD2. CDR1 is MNHEY and CDR2 is SVGEGT in the germline V gene. The CDR3 totals 23 residues. V lost 6 bases to trimming and J lost 7 bases; unmatched junction nucleotides: 35. The CDR3 region is CASSPIGIRASAGRVAVLNIQYF. The CDR3 DNA is TGTGCCAGCAGCCCGATTGGGATCCGCGCCTCAGCCGGGAGGGTTGCGGTCCTGAACATTCAGTACTTC.

This clonotype was recorded at least ten times. The chain is built from TRBV7-8 and TRBJ1-4; possible D gene TRBD1, 5 bases. With 3 bases removed from V and 7 bases from J, the gap between germline ends came to 12 bases. The CDR3 runs to 14 residues. CDR1 SGHVS and CDR2 FQNEAQ come from the germline V gene. The CDR3 sequence is CASSLTDKGEKLFF. DNA of the CDR3: TGTGCCAGCAGCTTGACAGATAAGGGTGAAAAACTGTTTTTT.

This clonotype was seen more than once but under ten times. J is TRBJ1-2 and V is TRBV7-9; a possible D gene is TRBD1 (6 bases). Trimming pared 3 bases from V and 8 bases from J, leaving 16 bases between. CDR3 length equals 14 residues. The germline V gene encodes CDR1 SEHNR and CDR2 FQNEAQ (reference sequence). The CDR3 DNA is TGTGCCAGCAGCTTCCTTACAGGGTCGGGGGGCTACACCTTC. Translating it yields CASSFLTGSGGYTF. The whole variable domain, filled in from reference TRBV7-9 and TRBJ1-2, reads DTGVSQNPRHKITKRGQNVTFRCDPISEHNRLYWYRQTLGQGPEFLTYFQNEAQLEKSRLLSDRFSAERPKGSFSTLEIQRTEQGDSAMYLCASSFLTGSGGYTFGSGTRLTVV.